The source of this T cell receptor (beta chain) is a study of T cell repertoires in cytomegalovirus infection. Study at large: Recently identified HLA-C-restricted CMV epitopes were among the peptides used. The study's findings and limits: People with CMV and the relevant HLA were identified by cumulative public TCR beta family frequency. CMV-specific TCR beta clonotypes restricted by HLA-C were the ones dominating the ex vivo response.

TCRdb reprocessed the reads with MiXCR, giving one entry per CDR3 protein. The sample carries about 500,000 distinct CDR3 sequences, 33% recorded once. Of note for this clonotype: Its antigen remains unidentified.

Germline V gene sequence: CDR1 SNHLY, CDR2 FYNNEI. This CDR3 comprises 13 residues. J lost 10 bases, V lost 7 bases, and 7 bases had no gene match. The chain links TRBV2 to TRBJ2-1; 10 bases match TRBD2. The specimen comprised cultured PBMCs, sampled from culture after CMV antigen stimulation. The clonotype was recovered from a human donor in good health (CMV status not recorded). Some clones in this sample may be carry-over from other donors' samples. The CDR3 nucleotides are TGTGCCAGCAATGGGGGACTAGCGAACGAGCAGTTCTTC. Residues: CASNGGLANEQFF.